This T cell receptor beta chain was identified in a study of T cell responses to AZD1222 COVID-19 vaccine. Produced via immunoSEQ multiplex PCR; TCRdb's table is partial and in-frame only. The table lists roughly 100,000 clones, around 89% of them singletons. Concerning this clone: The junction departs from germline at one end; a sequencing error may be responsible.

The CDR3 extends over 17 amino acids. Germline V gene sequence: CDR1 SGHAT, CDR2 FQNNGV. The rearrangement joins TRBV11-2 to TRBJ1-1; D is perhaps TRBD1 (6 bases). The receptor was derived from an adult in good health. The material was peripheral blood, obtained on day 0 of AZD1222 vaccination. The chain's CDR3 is CAGSLADSPYMNTEAFF. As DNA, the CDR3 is TGTGCCGGCAGCTTAGCGGACAGTCCCTACATGAACACTGAAGCTTTCTTT.